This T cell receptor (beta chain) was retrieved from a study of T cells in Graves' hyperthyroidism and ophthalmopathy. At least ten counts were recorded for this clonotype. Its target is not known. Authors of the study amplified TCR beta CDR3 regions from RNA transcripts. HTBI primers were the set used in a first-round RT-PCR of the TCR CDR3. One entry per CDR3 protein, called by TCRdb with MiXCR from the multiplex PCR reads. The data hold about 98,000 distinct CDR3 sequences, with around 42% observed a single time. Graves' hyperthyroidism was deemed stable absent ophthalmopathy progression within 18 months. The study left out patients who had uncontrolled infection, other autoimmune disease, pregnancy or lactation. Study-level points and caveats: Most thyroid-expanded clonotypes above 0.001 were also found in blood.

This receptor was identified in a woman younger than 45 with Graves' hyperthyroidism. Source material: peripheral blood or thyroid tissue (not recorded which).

CDR3 bases: TGCAGTGCTAGAGAGGCAGGTTTCGGTTCACCCCTCCACTTT. As protein: CSAREAGFGSPLHF. This chain links TRBV20-1 with TRBJ1-6, with D unclear. Trimming removed 0 bases at V and 9 bases at J, with 12 bases between. The CDR3 is 14 residues long. Germline assignment: CDR1 DFQATT and CDR2 SNEGSKA (reference sequence).